This entry lists 12 T cell receptor beta chains sequenced from one sample in a study of early T cells in non-severe SARS-CoV-2 infection (dated by TCRdb to about 2021). Preparation of the library involved 5' RACE. This sample was sequenced with a NextSeq 500. TCRdb redid the processing of the public reads, applying fastp at Q25 and MiXCR, and retained in-frame beta chains. Each record represents a unique CDR3 protein, reported with the most common genes and DNA among its rows. The sample includes 45,000 to 55,000 distinct CDR3 sequences, with 8.5% to 10% observed a single time. About 8.5% of the sample belongs to the ten largest clones. Sequencing was carried out using whole blood. These receptors all come from an adult who was a healthcare worker with PCR-confirmed SARS-CoV-2 infection or an uninfected control (not recorded which).

This clonotype was counted a few times. The chain recombines TRBV6-5 with TRBJ1-2; TRBD1 is a possible D gene (5 bases). The CDR3 is 14 residues long. CDR1 MNHEY and CDR2 SVGAGI come from the germline V gene. Trimming removed 0 bases at V and 4 bases at J, with 9 bases between. The CDR3 loop reads CASSYSQGGYGYTF. The CDR3 DNA sequence: TGTGCCAGCAGTTACTCGCAGGGTGGCTATGGCTACACCTTC.

This clonotype showed up many times. The chain employs TRBV2 and TRBJ1-6, with a possible D match to TRBD1 (6 bases). The CDR3 runs 12 residues. The V end was cut by 8 bases, the J end by 10 bases, with 12 bases between. CDR1 is SNHLY and CDR2 is FYNNEI in the germline V gene. The CDR3 nucleotides read TGTGCCAGCGTACAGGGTCGATCACCCCTCCACTTT. It is translated as CASVQGRSPLHF. The whole variable domain, remainder taken from reference TRBV2 and TRBJ1-6, is EPEVTQTPSHQVTQMGQEVILRCVPISNHLYFYWYRQILGQKVEFLVSFYNNEISEKSEIFDDQFSVERPDGSNFTLKIRSTKLEDSAMYFCASVQGRSPLHFGNGTRLTVT.

The table lists this clonotype with a few counts. This chain links TRBV12-3 or TRBV12-4 with TRBJ2-5, with D unclear. The germline V and J ends were trimmed by 3 bases and 5 bases, with 7 bases remaining between them. The CDR3 has 12 residues. The CDR3 DNA sequence: TGTGCCAGCAGTTTCTTGCCGGAGACCCAGTACTTC. Translation gives CASSFLPETQYF.

The chain has TRBV7-9 and TRBJ1-2; TRBD1 aligns across 8 bases. The CDR3 loop spans 14 amino acids. Germline values: CDR1 SEHNR, CDR2 FQNEAQ (reference sequence). With 3 bases clipped from V and 8 bases from J, the junction kept 8 bases outside the gene matches. The CDR3 nucleotides read TGTGCCAGCAGCTTTAGGACAGGGCTGTTCGGCTACACCTTC. Translation gives CASSFRTGLFGYTF.

This clonotype came up many times. This CDR3 reads CASRSPYRGSTDTQYF. CDR3 in DNA: TGTGCCAGCAGATCCCCTTACAGGGGTAGCACAGATACGCAGTATTTT. The rearrangement uses TRBV6-5 and TRBJ2-3; the match to TRBD1 covers 7 bases. This CDR3 spans 16 amino acids. Looked up from germline, CDR1 is MNHEY and CDR2 is SVGAGI. V trimming: 6 bases; J trimming: 0 bases; junction bases outside the gene matches: 9.

J is TRBJ2-2 and V is TRBV18; 7 bases fit TRBD2. In germline, CDR1 is KGHSH, CDR2 LQKENI. CDR3 length: 17 amino acids. J lost 0 bases, V lost 6 bases, and 10 bases had no gene match. The DNA for the CDR3 is TGTGCCAGCTCCCAGGCTAGCGGAGCTACGAACACCGGGGAGCTGTTTTTT. Translation: CASSQASGATNTGELFF.

V and J are TRBV6-5 and TRBJ2-7; perhaps TRBD2 as D (5 bases). The CDR3 length is 11 residues. V lost 6 bases to trimming and J lost 5 bases, with 8 bases between them. CDR1 is MNHEY, CDR2 SVGAGI, per germline. CDR3 sequence reads: CASRRVDEQYF. The DNA of the CDR3 is TGTGCCAGCAGGAGGGTCGACGAGCAGTACTTC.

In this sample, this clonotype turned up a few times. For the CDR3, the DNA is TGTGCCAGCAGCCGCACCTCCTACGAGCAGTACTTC. This codes for CASSRTSYEQYF. This chain links TRBV6-6 with TRBJ2-7; D unresolved. This CDR3 spans 12 amino acids. V gave up 6 bases and J gave up 0 bases, with 6 bases separating them. CDR1 is MNHNY and CDR2 is SVGAGI in the germline V gene (reference sequence).

This clonotype is deemed large. The chain carries TRBV7-3 and TRBJ2-3; TRBD2 aligns across 7 bases. Germline V gives CDR1 SGHTA, CDR2 FQGTGA. V was clipped by 5 bases and J by 1 base; unmatched bases: 6. This CDR3 contains 15 residues. The CDR3 coding sequence is TGTGCCAGCAGCCCCGGACTAGGGGGCACAGATACGCAGTATTTT. This encodes CASSPGLGGTDTQYF.

This clonotype has only a few counts. The chain combines TRBV29-1 with TRBJ1-2, with no clear D. The CDR3 length is 11 residues. From germline, CDR1 is SQVTM and CDR2 ANQGSEA. Trimming removed 3 bases from V and 8 bases from J, with 10 bases in between. The CDR3 spells CSVDQQIGYTF. CDR3 sequence (DNA): TGCAGCGTTGACCAACAGATCGGCTACACCTTC.

The chain is built from TRBV6-5 and TRBJ1-1; D possibly corresponds to TRBD1 (5 bases). This CDR3 is 14 amino acids long. V dropped 7 bases and J dropped 1 base, with 13 bases sitting between them. Per germline, CDR1 MNHEY and CDR2 SVGAGI. The DNA for the CDR3 is TGTGCCAGCACATGGGGCCGGGCGAACACTGAAGCTTTCTTT. This translates into CASTWGRANTEAFF.

This clonotype was observed a handful of times. V usage is TRBV3-1 and J usage is TRBJ2-7; D unclear. Germline CDR1 is LGHDT and CDR2 is YNNKEL (reference sequence). Trimming stripped 4 bases from V and 6 bases from J, with 16 bases between. The CDR3 contains 14 residues. Written as DNA, the CDR3 is TGTGCCAGCAGCCTCAAACCCGACGTTGCCGAGCAGTACTTC. It is translated as CASSLKPDVAEQYF.